This T cell receptor beta chain was documented in a study of regulatory T cells in long-lasting Graves disease. The sample's time point: newly diagnosed GD, antithyroid drugs for less than 3 months. After RNA was extracted from PBMCs, the TCR library was made from it. For TCR beta, libraries came from iRepertoire HTBI primers and Arm-PCR of CDR3 regions. Each CDR3 protein gets one entry after TCRdb re-called the multiplex PCR reads with MiXCR. The sample has about 610,000 distinct CDR3 sequences, approximately 16% seen once. The CDR3 sequence is 14 residues long. The V gene lost 2 bases and the J gene lost 4 bases, with 11 bases spanning the gap. From germline, CDR1 is GTSNPN and CDR2 SVGIG (reference sequence). This clonotype turned up a few times. The same specimen was also included in a second study, on T cells in Graves' hyperthyroidism and ophthalmopathy. That paper states: Recently diagnosed hyperthyroidism of less than 2 months' duration affected patients aged 18 to 65. The model identified upcoming ophthalmopathy a median 6.5 months ahead of onset.

The input for sequencing was peripheral blood mononuclear cells (PBMCs), taken at new diagnosis, from a patient treated with antithyroid drugs. This clonotype was sampled from a man aged 18 to 30 with Graves disease. This chain joins TRBV30 and TRBJ1-4, with D possibly TRBD1 on 5 matching bases. This chain's CDR3 is CAWSRQRGNEKLFF. The CDR3 nucleotides are TGTGCCTGGAGTCGACAGCGGGGTAATGAAAAACTGTTTTTT.